Sequencing of this T cell receptor (beta chain) was carried out in a study of control samples from healthy donors and cancer patients. V was trimmed by 0 bases and J by 13 bases, leaving 19 bases between them. The germline V gene has CDR1 MNHEY and CDR2 SMNVEV (reference sequence). This CDR3 has 15 amino acids. Method: immunoSEQ multiplex PCR; TCRdb's copy keeps in-frame clones and lacks some. The data show 100,000 to 150,000 clones, 92% seen once. The gene calls are TRBV27 and TRBJ2-1, with D perhaps matching TRBD1 (5 bases). Sequencing was carried out using blood. The TCR comes from a man aged 18 to 30 in good health. The CDR3 nucleotides read TGTGCCAGCAGTTTATCCCCCCTTGGACAACCCCGTCAGTTCTTC. This codes for CASSLSPLGQPRQFF.